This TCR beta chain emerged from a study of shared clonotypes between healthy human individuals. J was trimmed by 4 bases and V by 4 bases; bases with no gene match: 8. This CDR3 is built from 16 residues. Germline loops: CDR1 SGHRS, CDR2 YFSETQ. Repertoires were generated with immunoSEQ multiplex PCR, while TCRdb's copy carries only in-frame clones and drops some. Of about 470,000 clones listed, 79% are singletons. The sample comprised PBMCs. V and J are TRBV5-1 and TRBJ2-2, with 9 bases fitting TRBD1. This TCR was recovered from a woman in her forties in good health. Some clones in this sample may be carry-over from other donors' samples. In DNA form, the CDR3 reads TGCGCCAGCAGCCCACCCGGGACAGGGAGCACCGGGGAGCTGTTTTTT. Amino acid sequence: CASSPPGTGSTGELFF.